The subject of this entry is one TCR beta chain. Germline loops: CDR1 SGHRS, CDR2 YFSETQ. V lost 6 bases and J lost 5, with 14 bases in between. The CDR3 loop spans 13 amino acids. The data belong to a study of T cell changes during pregnancy in multiple sclerosis. Assay: immunoSEQ multiplex PCR; the TCRdb copy retains only in-frame clones and omits some. The table shows some 120,000 clones, with 93% occurring only once. V and J are TRBV5-1 and TRBJ1-1; D gene ambiguous. The TCR originated in a female donor with multiple sclerosis, enrolled in a pregnancy study. Material: peripheral blood, obtained before pregnancy. As DNA, the CDR3 is TGCGCCAGCAACATTGTGCCACAGACTGAAGCTTTCTTT. This codes for CASNIVPQTEAFF. The complete variable domain, with remaining parts taken from reference TRBV5-1 and TRBJ1-1, reads KAGVTQTPRYLIKTRGQQVTLSCSPISGHRSVSWYQQTPGQGLQFLFEYFSETQRNKGNFPGRFSGRQFSNSRSEMNVSTLELGDSALYLCASNIVPQTEAFFGQGTRLTVV.